A selection of T cell receptor beta chains follows, all from one sample in a study of blood T cell repertoires in COVID-19. The table came from immunoSEQ multiplex PCR; TCRdb's copy has only in-frame clones and leaves some out. The sample shows tens of thousands of clones, around 80% of them seen only once. Material: peripheral blood. These receptors were taken from a man aged 55-75 years with active or convalescent COVID-19. Both conserved end residues are part of each CDR3. The D gene is left open where the match is weak. For some rows the clone size is stated as once, few or many, or as a class when expanded; others skip it.

>NA|13|TRBJ2-7|TRBV9|NA
CASSVGSAYEQYF
TGTGCCAGCAGCGTAGGGAGCGCCTACGAGCAGTACTTC
>NA|16|TRBJ2-5|TRBV25-1|NA
CASSDLGAGRQETQYF
TGTGCCAGCAGTGATCTAGGCGCCGGTCGCCAAGAGACCCAGTACTTC
>NA|14|TRBJ1-1|TRBV18|NA
CASSPVQGNTEAFF
TGTGCCAGCTCACCAGTTCAGGGAAACACTGAAGCTTTCTTT
>NA|11|TRBJ2-1|TRBV20-1|NA
CSASGGLEQFF
TGCAGTGCTAGCGGGGGACTTGAGCAGTTCTTC
>NA|11|TRBJ2-7|TRBV29-1|NA
CSVETSYEQYF
TGCAGCGTTGAGACATCCTACGAGCAGTACTTC
>NA|16|TRBJ2-3|TRBV7-9|NA
CASSPFRGGRTDTQYF
TGTGCCAGCAGCCCCTTTAGGGGGGGCCGAACCGATACGCAGTATTTT
>NA|14|TRBJ1-1|TRBV6-5|TRBD1
CASHRTGGTPEAFF
TGTGCCAGCCACCGGACAGGAGGGACCCCTGAAGCTTTCTTT
>once|13|TRBJ2-2|TRBV28|NA
CASSSQNTGELFF
TGTGCCAGCAGTTCCCAGAACACCGGGGAGCTGTTTTTT
>NA|14|TRBJ1-1|TRBV5-4|NA
CASSLGGGGTEAFF
TGTGCCAGCAGCTTAGGGGGGGGTGGCACTGAAGCTTTCTTT
>NA|16|TRBJ2-3|TRBV7-2|TRBD2
CASSSLLGLASDTQYF
TGTGCCAGCAGTTCACTGCTCGGACTAGCGTCAGATACGCAGTATTTT
>NA|19|TRBJ2-3|TRBV11-2|TRBD2
CASSLVPSGGAGGTDTQYF
TGTGCCAGCAGCTTAGTACCTAGCGGGGGGGCAGGAGGCACAGATACGCAGTATTTT
>NA|14|TRBJ1-2|TRBV4-3|NA
CASSQDGRSTSYTF
TGCGCCAGCAGCCAAGATGGCCGGAGTACTAGCTACACCTTC
>once|13|TRBJ2-5|TRBV7-9|NA
CASSLRSGETQYF
TGTGCCAGCAGCTTACGTAGTGGAGAGACCCAGTACTTC
>NA|15|TRBJ2-1|TRBV7-9|TRBD1
CASSFRQGGYNEQFF
TGTGCCAGCAGCTTCCGACAGGGCGGCTACAATGAGCAGTTCTTC
>NA|13|TRBJ2-7|TRBV28|NA
CASSFPQKSEQYF
TGTGCCAGCAGTTTCCCGCAGAAATCCGAGCAGTACTTC
>NA|13|TRBJ2-2|TRBV19|TRBD1
CATGGRLTGELFF
TGTGCCACAGGGGGCAGACTCACCGGGGAGCTGTTTTTT
>NA|15|TRBJ1-3|TRBV3-1/TRBV3-2|TRBD1
CASSDRAVSGNTIYF
TGTGCCAGCAGCGACAGGGCCGTCTCTGGAAACACCATATATTTT
>NA|12|TRBJ1-1|TRBV13|NA
CASSIQGLGAFF
TGTGCCAGCAGCATACAGGGTTTAGGAGCTTTCTTT
>few|15|TRBJ1-2|TRBV5-1|NA
CASSLLPDSVYGYTF
TGCGCCAGCAGCTTGCTGCCTGACAGTGTCTATGGCTACACCTTC
>once|15|TRBJ2-5|TRBV19|TRBD1
CASSTTGPLGETQYF
TGTGCCAGTAGTACGACAGGGCCCCTCGGAGAGACCCAGTACTTC
>NA|16|TRBJ2-1|TRBV10-1|TRBD2
CASSESSSGGYNEQFF
TGCGCCAGCAGTGAGTCTTCTAGCGGGGGGTACAATGAGCAGTTCTTC
>NA|13|TRBJ2-3|TRBV5-4|NA
CASSLAGTDTQYF
TGTGCCAGCAGCTTGGCAGGCACAGATACGCAGTATTTT
>NA|12|TRBJ2-7|TRBV2|TRBD1
CASSYTGGKRGF
TGTGCCAGCAGTTATACAGGGGGCAAAAGGGGCTTC
>NA|17|TRBJ1-3|TRBV21-1|NA
CASSKVQDKVGRDTIYF
TGTGCCAGCAGCAAAGTCCAGGACAAGGTCGGTCGCGACACCATATATTTT
>NA|15|TRBJ2-7|TRBV6-6|TRBD2
CASSLTGTRADEQYF
TGTGCCAGCAGTTTAACCGGGACTAGAGCTGACGAGCAGTACTTC
>once|16|TRBJ2-4|TRBV4-2|NA
CASSQDRGGAENIQYF
TGTGCCAGCAGCCAAGATAGAGGGGGGGCAGAAAACATTCAGTACTTC
>once|15|TRBJ2-1|TRBV11-3|NA
CASSWDTSSYNEQFF
TGTGCCAGCAGCTGGGACACTAGCTCCTACAATGAGCAGTTCTTC
>NA|15|TRBJ2-5|TRBV3-1/TRBV3-2|NA
CASSPQLATRETQYF
TGTGCCAGCAGCCCGCAACTAGCTACTCGAGAGACCCAGTACTTC
>NA|12|TRBJ2-7|TRBV2|TRBD1
CASSQQGDEQYF
TGTGCCAGCAGTCAACAGGGGGACGAGCAGTACTTC
>NA|12|TRBJ2-7|TRBV5-6|NA
CASSHQGYEQYF
TGTGCCAGCAGTCATCAGGGATACGAGCAGTACTTC
>NA|13|TRBJ1-1|TRBV12-3/TRBV12-4|TRBD1
CASSRTGTPEAFF
TGTGCCAGCAGCCGGACAGGGACCCCTGAAGCTTTCTTT
>NA|14|TRBJ2-3|TRBV6-5|NA
CASNYQVHTDTQYF
TGTGCCTCCAATTACCAGGTTCACACAGATACGCAGTATTTT
>NA|13|TRBJ1-1|TRBV3-1/TRBV3-2|NA
CASSPGGGDSAFF
TGTGCCAGCAGCCCCGGCGGGGGCGATTCGGCTTTCTTT
>NA|14|TRBJ1-2|TRBV5-1|TRBD1
CASSLGQDFYGYTF
TGCGCCAGCAGCCTGGGACAGGACTTTTATGGCTACACCTTC
>once|17|TRBJ1-1|TRBV5-5|TRBD1
CASSHDRGANMNTEAFF
TGTGCCAGCAGCCACGACAGGGGGGCTAACATGAACACTGAAGCTTTCTTT
>NA|14|TRBJ1-3|TRBV28|NA
CASRGSREGNTIYF
TGTGCCAGCAGGGGGTCCAGGGAAGGAAACACCATATATTTT
>NA|15|TRBJ2-2|TRBV5-6|NA
CASTDRDKALGELFF
TGTGCCAGCACCGACCGGGACAAGGCCCTTGGGGAGCTGTTTTTT